The 13 T cell receptor beta chains reported below all come from one sample, sequenced in a study of graft-versus-host responses after intestinal transplantation. Responders that carried the CFSE label, some 200,000 of them, were plated with some 200,000 irradiated, violet-dye-labeled stimulator cells. TCRdb's table, derived via immunoSEQ multiplex PCR, lists solely in-frame clones and lacks some. The sample includes 5,500 to 6,500 clones, roughly 33% seen only once; the top ten take about 31%. The sample here was alloreactive CD8+ T cells from a mixed lymphocyte reaction culture, taken before intestinal transplant. As for subset: CFSE-low proliferating T cells sorted from approximately six-day pre-transplant mixed lymphocyte reaction (GvH or HvG direction). All receptors come from a human patient who received an intestinal transplant.

This clone is judged medium-sized. The CDR3 nucleotides are TGCGCCAGCAGCCTTAGTAGGGGTGACCGCTACGAGCAGTACTTC. Its translation is CASSLSRGDRYEQYF. The J gene is TRBJ2-7, the V gene TRBV4-1; a possible D gene is TRBD1 (5 bases). Germline V gene data show CDR1 as MGHRA and CDR2 as YSYEKL. V lost 4 bases and J lost 3, with 16 bases in between. This CDR3 is built from 15 residues.

The chain has TRBV9 and TRBJ2-7; TRBD2 matches 7 bases. The CDR3 totals 15 residues. The germline gives CDR1 SGDLS, CDR2 YYNGEE. Trimming removed 0 bases from V and 2 bases from J; junction bases left unmatched: 5. CDR3 protein: CASSVGGTITYEQYF. CDR3 DNA sequence: TGTGCCAGCAGCGTAGGAGGGACTATTACCTACGAGCAGTACTTC.

This clone appeared a few times. The V gene is TRBV7-9, the J gene TRBJ1-5, with D maybe TRBD1 (5 bases). The germline V gene has CDR1 SEHNR and CDR2 FQNEAQ (reference sequence). This CDR3 spans 14 amino acids. V lost 5 bases to trimming and J lost 3 bases, with 11 bases between them. The CDR3 spells CASSRPGANQPQHF. The CDR3 DNA reads TGTGCCAGCAGCCGGCCTGGGGCCAATCAGCCCCAGCATTTT.

This chain uses TRBV5-1 with TRBJ2-5; D may be TRBD2 (5 bases). The V and J ends lost 2 bases and 3 bases respectively, with 8 bases between them. The CDR3 is 13 amino acids. The germline V gene has CDR1 SGHRS and CDR2 YFSETQ. CDR3 sequence (DNA): TGCGCCAGCAGCTTCGACGGGAAAGAGACCCAGTACTTC. Its protein is CASSFDGKETQYF.

This chain uses TRBV19 with TRBJ1-6; D possibly corresponds to TRBD1 (5 bases). There are 14 residues in the CDR3. The V end was cut by 5 bases, the J end by 7 bases, with 12 bases between. Germline assignment: CDR1 LNHDA and CDR2 SQIVND (reference sequence). The CDR3 spells CASSYDSANSPLHF. CDR3 DNA sequence: TGTGCCAGTAGTTATGACAGCGCCAATTCACCCCTCCACTTT.

Details on this clone: Relative to the germline gene, one junction end is altered; a read error may explain this. The rearrangement joins TRBV5-1 to TRBJ2-5; TRBD1 matches 10 bases. The DNA end lines up better with TRBJ2-7; the J call may be wrong. This CDR3 has 17 residues. Germline values: CDR1 SGHRS, CDR2 YFSETQ. CDR3 region: CASSLGDRGSSSYEQYF. CDR3 sequence (DNA): TGCGCCAGTAGCTTGGGGGACAGGGGTTCATCCAGCTACGAGCAGTACTTC.

The V call is TRBV19, the J call TRBJ2-1, with TRBD2 matching over 8 bases. The ends lost 4 bases at V and 6 bases at J; junction bases unmatched: 8. CDR1 is LNHDA, CDR2 SQIVND, per germline (reference sequence). This CDR3 spans 15 amino acids. In DNA form, the CDR3 reads TGTGCCAGTAGTACGCTAGCGGGCATTTTCAATGAGCAGTTCTTC. It codes for CASSTLAGIFNEQFF.

This clone came up once. The V call is TRBV7-9, the J call TRBJ2-7; D call uncertain. There are 13 residues in the CDR3. V lost 6 bases and J 0 bases, leaving 9 bases between the germline ends. CDR1 and CDR2 (germline): SEHNR, FQNEAQ (reference sequence). The DNA of the CDR3 is TGTGCCAGCAGTCGTGACAACTCCTACGAGCAGTACTTC. It encodes CASSRDNSYEQYF. Filled out from reference TRBV7-9 and TRBJ2-7, the complete variable domain reads DTGVSQNPRHKITKRGQNVTFRCDPISEHNRLYWYRQTLGQGPEFLTYFQNEAQLEKSRLLSDRFSAERPKGSFSTLEIQRTEQGDSAMYLCASSRDNSYEQYFGPGTRLTVT.

The CDR3 sequence is CASGLSLMGQGATGELFF. Written as DNA, the CDR3 is TGCGCCAGCGGCCTATCTCTAATGGGACAGGGGGCCACCGGGGAGCTGTTTTTT. The V gene is TRBV5-1, the J gene TRBJ2-2, with 12 positions matching TRBD1. This CDR3 is built from 18 residues. With V trimmed by 7 bases and J by 4 bases, 14 bases remained unmatched. From germline, CDR1 is SGHRS and CDR2 YFSETQ.

The rearrangement joins TRBV7-9 to TRBJ2-5; the match to TRBD2 covers 8 bases. The CDR3 contains 16 residues. Germline trimming cut 3 bases from V and 1 base from J; bases unmatched to any gene: 7. The germline gives CDR1 SEHNR, CDR2 FQNEAQ (reference sequence). Here the CDR3 DNA reads TGTGCCAGCAGCTTGTGGAGCGGGGGACCCCAAGAGACCCAGTACTTC. It encodes CASSLWSGGPQETQYF.

The gene calls are TRBV18 and TRBJ2-7; 7 positions match TRBD1. The V gene end was trimmed by 2 bases and the J gene end by 3 bases; junction bases not matched to a gene: 7. Germline V gene lookup returns CDR1 KGHSH and CDR2 LQKENI. The CDR3 is 15 amino acids. CDR3 nucleotides: TGTGCCAGCTCACCAGGACAGGTTGTTCACTACGAGCAGTACTTC. As protein: CASSPGQVVHYEQYF. Filled out from reference TRBV18 and TRBJ2-7, the complete variable domain reads NAGVMQNPRHLVRRRGQEARLRCSPMKGHSHVYWYRQLPEEGLKFMVYLQKENIIDESGMPKERFSAEFPKEGPSILRIQQVVRGDSAAYFCASSPGQVVHYEQYFGPGTRLTVT.

This clone was recorded a few times. V gene TRBV28 combines with J gene TRBJ1-5; D ambiguous. CDR3 size: 16 residues. The germline CDR1 and CDR2 sequences are MDHEN and SYDVKM. Trimming took 2 bases from V and 3 from J, leaving 14 bases between them. CDR3 sequence (DNA): TGTGCCAGCAGTTTAGCAAAGAACCGGGACAATCAGCCCCAGCATTTT. It specifies CASSLAKNRDNQPQHF.

V is TRBV2 and J is TRBJ2-5; 10 bases match TRBD2. CDR3 size: 21 residues. The junction had 22 bases not matched to a gene; V was cut back by 1 base and J by 5 bases. The germline gives CDR1 SNHLY, CDR2 FYNNEI. The CDR3 DNA sequence: TGTGCCAGCAGTGAAGGTCAGTTGGAGGACGACCAGCGGGAGGGCCTGGAGACCCAGTACTTC. It encodes CASSEGQLEDDQREGLETQYF.